One T cell receptor beta chain is described in this entry. The target of this receptor is not known. No base qualities exist here, and no much larger clone lies one base off it. This record comes from a study of shared clonotypes between healthy human individuals (dated by TCRdb to the early 2020s). In the study overall: The cohort included three men and a couple of women between 18 and 49 years of age. The study deeply sequenced blood TCR repertoires of about 5 healthy adults to estimate repertoire size and the extent of clonotype sharing between individuals. Each donor's leukapheresis produced roughly between roughly 0.85 and 9.5 billion PBMCs. Different laboratories and diverse techniques were used to prepare libraries and sequence TCR repertoires, to increase sequencing depth and limit assay-specific biases. For each donor, CD4 naive and CD4 memory were each given three plates, CD8 naive was given two plates, and CD8 memory was given one plate.

Germline trimming: 4 bases from V, 6 bases from J; junction bases outside gene matches: 21. Taken from cysteine to phenylalanine, the CDR3 has 19 residues. Only CDR3 DNA is held: 57 bases, read in frame from base 1. From a lookup of the germline V gene, CDR1 and CDR2 are SGDLS and YYNGEE. Healthy HIV-negative adults with no recently reported acute infections or vaccinations were included as donors. Every donor was a Caucasian adult residing in Nashville, Tennessee, USA. CD4+ T cells were enriched by magnetic negative selection, after which naive cells were positively selected on CD45RA and the negative fraction was taken as the memory subset. Blood was obtained by leukapheresis, after which PBMCs were separated by Ficoll-Histopaque density gradient centrifugation and cryopreserved in liquid nitrogen vapor phase. Analytical flow cytometry was used to check the purity and quantity of each magnetically sorted T cell population. Genomic DNA was isolated from every sorted fraction and measured by UV absorbance on a Nanodrop 2000c.

Using the deep immunoSEQ assay, TCR CDR3 regions were amplified from genomic DNA by multiplex PCR. Extracted genomic DNA from each cell subset was distributed evenly across all wells of several immunoSEQ 96-well plates, and each plate was treated as a replicate. For sorted subsets, 200 ng of genomic DNA, equivalent to 25,000 to 35,000 T cell genomes, went into each replicate PCR. Purified libraries were measured with a Qubit 3.0 fluorometer, size-checked on a Bioanalyzer 2100, and measured again with the KAPA Library Quantification kit. Every immunoSEQ 96-well plate was sequenced on a separate single-read 150-cycle Illumina NextSeq 550 flow cell. As for how the authors treated the data: Because the immunoSEQ output included only junctional sequences and no quality scores, the filtering could not be the same as the filtering used for full-length reads. Sequences were annotated with PyIR, a Python wrapper for IgBLAST v1.9, using IMGT germline references to assign V/J genes and CDR3. Any read was removed if the V/J assignment was weak (E-value above 1e-6), the CDR3 was missing, or the read contained stop codons, out-of-frame junctions, or ambiguous translated residues. V3J clonotypes were defined by identical inferred V gene, J gene, and CDR3 amino acid sequence. Percentage overlap between repertoires was calculated by dividing the number of shared unique clonotypes by the size of the smaller repertoire. Repertoire richness was assessed with RTK rarefaction, the Chao1 estimator, and Recon v2.1 estimates of unobserved clonotypes. For all TCRbeta clonotypes obtained by the gDNA method from a few donors, generation probabilities were computed with OLGA. TCRdb took over this immuneACCESS table, retaining in-frame rearrangements with V and J assigned. Such tables are incomplete; in checked studies, under half of the missing clones stem from an unresolved V gene, and the remainder is unexplained. That table supplies the V and J calls and clone size; D and trimming were determined from the DNA. This sample is represented by under 1,900,000 clones; 98% of them were singletons. Of the sample, 0.36% falls within the top ten clones.

Results the study describes overall, beyond this receptor: Based on pairwise subsampling, the degree of clonotype sharing among donors was expected to be affected by sequencing depth. Estimated clonotype richness was generally larger for naive than for memory subsets. Sharing across a handful of donors was observed for about 4.8% of naive CD4, over 3% of naive CD8, over 2% of memory CD4, and about 0.4% of memory CD8 clonotypes. The small number of donors limited the genetic and exposure-history diversity represented. Only blood was sampled, and tissue TCR repertoires likely differ from those in blood. Higher generation probabilities were observed for clonotypes shared by all four sorted-subset donors than for non-shared clonotypes. Incomplete sequencing was indicated by rarefaction of sorted-subset datasets, despite the large sequencing depth.

The sequence was collected from a man younger than 45 in good health. This chain is built from TRBV9 and TRBJ2-3; 9 central bases correspond to TRBD2. The sequencing input was naive CD4+ T cells sorted from blood. The cell subset or site tag for this specimen amounts to: CD45RA+ positively selected. The DNA is TGTGCCAGCAGCCGCATGATAGCGGGAGTAGGGGGTACAAGCGATACGCAGTATTTT. Translated, it gives CASSRMIAGVGGTSDTQYF.